The TCR beta chain described here comes from a study of T cell responses to AZD1222 COVID-19 vaccine. The method was immunoSEQ multiplex PCR; TCRdb's version includes in-frame clones alone and lacks a portion of them. The table lists approximately 160,000 clones, about nine tenths of them singletons. Study results and limitations: Clonal diversity may have been underestimated in mostly white British donors. Recipients of two AZD1222 doses showed rising Spike-specific TCR breadth and depth. At study baseline, merely six AZD1222 recipients were seropositive. Unmutated variant regions reportedly attract nearly half of all spike-specific TCRs.

CDR3 length: 18 residues. V trimming: 7 bases; J trimming: 1 base; junction bases outside the gene matches: 15. Germline CDR1 is SGHNT and CDR2 is YENEEA. A word on this clone: The antigen remains undetermined.

This TCR derives from an adult in good health. The specimen comprised peripheral blood, sampled on day 0 of AZD1222 vaccination. V and J are TRBV11-3 and TRBJ1-5; 8 positions agree with TRBD1. CDR3 region: CASILLRDRILSNQPQHF. DNA of the CDR3: TGTGCCAGCATCCTACTCCGGGACAGGATCCTGAGCAATCAGCCCCAGCATTTT.